The 23 T cell receptor beta chains below were found in one sample sequenced in a study of cytomegalovirus exposure and HLA in healthy donors. Researchers ran the PCR with 60 Vbeta and 13 Jbeta primers. TCRdb's table, derived via immunoSEQ multiplex PCR, lists solely in-frame clones and lacks some. The data contain 150,000 to 200,000 clones, around 80% of them singletons. Source material: PBMCs. These receptors were taken from a woman in her thirties in good health and CMV-seropositive.

This rearrangement joins TRBV5-1 to TRBJ2-3; possible D gene TRBD1, 6 bases. Germline-derived CDR1 and CDR2 are SGHRS and YFSETQ. The V end lost 4 bases, the J end lost 2 bases, and 17 bases lay between the germline ends. The CDR3 covers 16 residues. CDR3 sequence (DNA): TGCGCCAGCAGCCCCTCGGCACAGGGAGTCACAGATACGCAGTATTTT. Its protein is CASSPSAQGVTDTQYF.

This chain joins TRBV28 and TRBJ2-7, with 9 bases matching TRBD1. The CDR3 spans 14 residues. The germline V gene has CDR1 MDHEN and CDR2 SYDVKM. V shed 6 bases, J shed 2 bases, and the junction held 5 bases outside the gene matches. DNA of the CDR3: TGTGCCAGCAGAGGGACAGGGAACCCCTACGAGCAGTACTTC. Residues: CASRGTGNPYEQYF.

V is TRBV5-1 and J is TRBJ2-5, with D perhaps TRBD1 (6 bases). The germline V gene encodes CDR1 SGHRS and CDR2 YFSETQ. The CDR3 is 15 amino acids. V shed 0 bases and J shed 2 bases, with 11 bases lying between them. The CDR3 DNA is TGCGCCAGCAGCTTGGACGGGACAAAGCAAGAGACCCAGTACTTC. Protein product: CASSLDGTKQETQYF. Full variable domain (remainder filled in from reference TRBV5-1 and TRBJ2-5): KAGVTQTPRYLIKTRGQQVTLSCSPISGHRSVSWYQQTPGQGLQFLFEYFSETQRNKGNFPGRFSGRQFSNSRSEMNVSTLELGDSALYLCASSLDGTKQETQYFGPGTRLLVL.

The chain is built from TRBV7-2 and TRBJ1-5, with D perhaps matching TRBD1 (5 bases). Germline-derived CDR1 and CDR2 are SGHTA and FQGNSA. Trimming took off 4 bases at V and 5 bases at J, with 15 bases between the two ends. The CDR3 contains 15 residues. The CDR3 here is CASSSSGDGYQPQHF. The CDR3 nucleotides are TGTGCCAGCAGCTCCTCGGGGGACGGCTATCAGCCCCAGCATTTT.

The chain recombines TRBV6-1 with TRBJ2-7; the match to TRBD1 covers 8 bases. CDR1 and CDR2 (germline): MNHNS, SASEGT. J lost 6 bases, V lost 2 bases, and 18 bases had no gene match. This CDR3 is 18 amino acids long. The chain's CDR3 is CASSEWTGTHPRLGEQYF. In DNA, the CDR3 is TGTGCCAGCAGTGAATGGACAGGGACTCACCCGCGCCTGGGCGAGCAGTACTTC.

On this clone: Other DNA sequences in the sample encode the same CDR3. The chain recombines TRBV7-3 with TRBJ2-1; D unresolved. V was trimmed by 1 base and J by 0 bases, leaving 7 bases between them. Looked up from germline, CDR1 is SGHTA and CDR2 is FQGTGA. This CDR3 is built from 15 residues. The CDR3: CASSLILSSYNEQFF. DNA for the CDR3: TGTGCCAGCAGCTTAATCCTCAGCTCCTACAATGAGCAGTTCTTC.

This clone was found a few times. The chain is built from TRBV5-1 and TRBJ2-2; the D gene is possibly TRBD2 (5 bases). There are 13 residues in the CDR3. Germline V gene data show CDR1 as SGHRS and CDR2 as YFSETQ. Trimming took off 0 bases at V and 5 bases at J, with 5 bases between the two ends. The CDR3 DNA follows: TGCGCCAGCAGCTTGGGAGGGACCGGGGAGCTGTTTTTT. This codes for CASSLGGTGELFF. Filled out from reference TRBV5-1 and TRBJ2-2, the complete variable domain reads KAGVTQTPRYLIKTRGQQVTLSCSPISGHRSVSWYQQTPGQGLQFLFEYFSETQRNKGNFPGRFSGRQFSNSRSEMNVSTLELGDSALYLCASSLGGTGELFFGEGSRLTVL.

V gene TRBV15 combines with J gene TRBJ1-1; D gene uncertain. V was pared by 0 bases and J by 10 bases, with 15 bases between. From germline, CDR1 is LNHNV and CDR2 YYDKDF (reference sequence). The CDR3 spans 14 residues. The CDR3 reads CATSRDIASRGAFF. As DNA, the CDR3 is TGTGCCACCAGCAGAGATATAGCCTCCCGGGGAGCTTTCTTT. The full variable domain, rest sourced from reference TRBV15 and TRBJ1-1, is DAMVIQNPRYQVTQFGKPVTLSCSQTLNHNVMYWYQQKSSQAPKLLFHYYDKDFNNEADTPDNFQSRRPNTSFCFLDIRSPGLGDTAMYLCATSRDIASRGAFFGQGTRLTVV.

The V gene is TRBV25-1, the J gene TRBJ2-3, with 9 bases fitting TRBD2. The germline V gene has CDR1 MGHDK and CDR2 SYGVNS. Trimming cost V 5 bases and J 5 bases; bases outside gene matches: 17. CDR3 length equals 18 residues. The CDR3 is CASSHSLFAGGPRDTQYF. The DNA of the CDR3 is TGTGCCAGCAGTCACTCCCTTTTTGCGGGAGGGCCGAGAGATACGCAGTATTTT. Combining the CDR3 with reference TRBV25-1 and TRBJ2-3 gives the whole variable domain EADIYQTPRYLVIGTGKKITLECSQTMGHDKMYWYQQDPGMELHLIHYSYGVNSTEKGDLSSESTVSRIRTEHFPLTLESARPSHTSQYLCASSHSLFAGGPRDTQYFGPGTRLTVL.

The V gene is TRBV7-2, the J gene TRBJ2-7; D is possibly TRBD1 (6 bases). The CDR3 length is 16 residues. V dropped 5 bases and J dropped 0 bases, with 17 bases sitting between them. The germline gives CDR1 SGHTA, CDR2 FQGNSA. The CDR3 DNA reads TGTGCCAGCAGCCCCGAGACAGGATATCCCTCCTACGAGCAGTACTTC. Translation gives CASSPETGYPSYEQYF.

The chain is built from TRBV7-6 and TRBJ2-2, with 8 bases aligning to TRBD2. Per the germline V gene, CDR1 is SGHVS and CDR2 is FNYEAQ. The length of the CDR3 is 17 residues. Trimming cost V 6 bases and J 4 bases; bases outside gene matches: 13. The CDR3 nucleotides are TGTGCCAGCAGACCAGTGGGAGCGGGAGTGGGCACCGGGGAGCTGTTTTTT. It yields the protein CASRPVGAGVGTGELFF.

The chain carries TRBV11-1 and TRBJ1-5; tentative D call: TRBD1 (5 bases). The CDR3 extends over 15 amino acids. Germline V lookup: CDR1 SGHAT, CDR2 FQDESV (reference sequence). Deletions cut 5 bases from V and 5 bases from J, with 16 bases between. CDR3 nucleotide sequence: TGTGCCAGCAGCCCAGGGAGCGGGTTACATCAGCCCCAGCATTTT. Amino acids: CASSPGSGLHQPQHF. The variable domain in full, with the rest retrieved from reference TRBV11-1 and TRBJ1-5, is EAEVAQSPRYKITEKSQAVAFWCDPISGHATLYWYRQILGQGPELLVQFQDESVVDDSQLPKDRFSAERLKGVDSTLKIQPAELGDSAMYLCASSPGSGLHQPQHFGDGTRLSIL.

This clone showed up just a few times. The rearrangement uses TRBV11-3 and TRBJ2-5, with TRBD1 matching 9 bases. J gave up 5 bases and V 5 bases, and 9 bases lay outside the gene matches. Germline V CDR1 and CDR2: SGHNT, YENEEA. CDR3 length equals 15 residues. CDR3 DNA sequence: TGTGCCAGCAGCCGTAGAACAGGGGGCGACGAGACCCAGTACTTC. It encodes CASSRRTGGDETQYF. Supplemented by reference TRBV11-3 and TRBJ2-5, the full variable domain reads EAGVVQSPRYKIIEKKQPVAFWCNPISGHNTLYWYLQNLGQGPELLIRYENEEAVDDSQLPKDRFSAERLKGVDSTLKIQPAELGDSAVYLCASSRRTGGDETQYFGPGTRLLVL.

This rearrangement joins TRBV27 to TRBJ1-2; 9 bases map to TRBD1. The CDR3 covers 13 residues. Trimming cost V 5 bases and J 8 bases; bases outside gene matches: 6. CDR1 and CDR2 (germline): MNHEY, SMNVEV (reference sequence). The CDR3 DNA reads as TGTGCCAGCAGTCTAGGGACAGGGTACGGCTACACCTTC. It encodes CASSLGTGYGYTF.

This clone has just a few counts. The CDR3: CSVEYSGIYEQFF. The CDR3 nucleotides are TGCAGCGTAGAATATAGCGGGATCTATGAGCAGTTCTTC. The chain recombines TRBV29-1 with TRBJ2-1; TRBD2 matches at 8 bases. The CDR3 totals 13 residues. Trimming took 6 bases from V and 8 from J; bases not matched to a gene: 9. Germline V gene lookup returns CDR1 SQVTM and CDR2 ANQGSEA.

The chain links TRBV9 to TRBJ2-1; TRBD2 matches at 7 bases. This CDR3 has 16 residues. In germline, CDR1 is SGDLS, CDR2 YYNGEE. V lost 0 bases, J lost 4 bases, and 7 bases stayed unmatched. The CDR3 region is CASSVAPSGYYNEQFF. The CDR3 DNA reads as TGTGCCAGCAGCGTAGCTCCTAGCGGATATTACAATGAGCAGTTCTTC. Variable domain in full (rest from reference TRBV9 and TRBJ2-1): DSGVTQTPKHLITATGQRVTLRCSPRSGDLSVYWYQQSLDQGLQFLIQYYNGEERAKGNILERFSAQQFPDLHSELNLSSLELGDSALYFCASSVAPSGYYNEQFFGPGTRLTVL.

J is TRBJ2-7 and V is TRBV4-3; 9 nucleotides agree with TRBD2. The CDR3 length is 15 residues. CDR1 and CDR2 from the germline V gene are LGHNA and YSLEER. The V segment lost 0 bases and the J segment 5 bases; nucleotides outside the gene matches: 5. The CDR3 spells CASSQEASGINEQYF. The CDR3 region has the DNA TGCGCCAGCAGCCAAGAAGCTAGCGGGATAAACGAGCAGTACTTC.

This clone was seen only once. The chain employs TRBV10-1 and TRBJ1-4, with 10 positions matching TRBD1. The V segment lost 6 bases and the J segment 7 bases; nucleotides outside the gene matches: 2. The germline gives CDR1 WNHNN, CDR2 SYGVQD (reference sequence). The CDR3 totals 13 residues. Here the CDR3 DNA reads TGCGCCAGCAGACGGGACAGGGGTGAAAAACTGTTTTTT. Translating gives CASRRDRGEKLFF.

The rearrangement joins TRBV30 to TRBJ2-2; 8 bases match TRBD2. The CDR3 spans 20 residues. J gave up 6 bases and V 3 bases, and 24 bases lay outside the gene matches. Germline V gene lookup returns CDR1 GTSNPN and CDR2 SVGIG (reference sequence). CDR3 residues: CAWRRSLRSAGGRGPGELFF. CDR3 coding DNA: TGTGCCTGGAGGCGCAGTCTGCGCTCGGCGGGAGGACGTGGACCCGGGGAGCTGTTTTTT.

The V gene is TRBV25-1, the J gene TRBJ1-4, with 7 bases fitting TRBD1. After removal of 7 bases from V and 7 bases from J, the junction contained 6 bases not matched to a gene. The CDR3 extends over 13 amino acids. Germline-derived CDR1 and CDR2 are MGHDK and SYGVNS. CDR3 loop: CASTDRVGEKLFF. CDR3 nucleotide sequence: TGTGCCAGCACCGACAGGGTGGGTGAAAAACTGTTTTTT. Based on the CDR3 plus reference TRBV25-1 and TRBJ1-4, the full variable domain is EADIYQTPRYLVIGTGKKITLECSQTMGHDKMYWYQQDPGMELHLIHYSYGVNSTEKGDLSSESTVSRIRTEHFPLTLESARPSHTSQYLCASTDRVGEKLFFGSGTQLSVL.

The gene calls are TRBV30 and TRBJ1-2, with D maybe TRBD1 (6 bases). Germline V gene data show CDR1 as GTSNPN and CDR2 as SVGIG (reference sequence). V lost 0 bases and J lost 8, with 13 bases in between. CDR3 length equals 13 residues. Here the CDR3 reads CAWSVRGARGYTF. The DNA for the CDR3 is TGTGCCTGGAGTGTACGGGGGGCTCGCGGCTACACCTTC.

The chain is built from TRBV7-9 and TRBJ2-5; 7 nucleotides match TRBD1. This CDR3 is 14 amino acids long. J was trimmed by 1 base and V by 3 bases; bases with no gene match: 2. Looked up from germline, CDR1 is SEHNR and CDR2 is FQNEAQ (reference sequence). The CDR3, as DNA: TGTGCCAGCAGCTTCGGGACAGTCCAAGAGACCCAGTACTTC. Residues: CASSFGTVQETQYF.

This clone has only one observation. The gene calls are TRBV11-3 and TRBJ2-3; tentatively, D is TRBD2 (5 bases). This CDR3 region has 15 residues. The germline V gene encodes CDR1 SGHNT and CDR2 YENEEA. The V gene lost 5 bases and the J gene lost 0 bases, with 12 bases spanning the gap. CDR3 amino acids: CASSPYEGSTDTQYF. Written as DNA, the CDR3 is TGTGCCAGCAGCCCATATGAGGGAAGCACAGATACGCAGTATTTT.